One sample yielded the 2 T cell receptor beta chains listed below, sequenced in a study of blood T cell repertoires in COVID-19. Measured with immunoSEQ multiplex PCR; TCRdb has only the in-frame clones, and not every one. This sample has some 100,000 clones, with roughly 90% found just once. Material: peripheral blood. The receptors come from a woman aged 55-69 years with acute or convalescent COVID-19.

This chain uses TRBV2 with TRBJ2-7; 7 positions match TRBD1. CDR3 length: 14 residues. V dropped 4 bases and J dropped 0; count of bases not matched to a gene: 3. Per the germline V gene, CDR1 is SNHLY and CDR2 is FYNNEI. CDR3 loop: CASSVDRDSYEQYF. Here the CDR3 DNA reads TGTGCCAGCAGTGTAGACAGGGACTCCTACGAGCAGTACTTC.

The rearrangement uses TRBV2 and TRBJ1-4, with 7 bases fitting TRBD1. The length of the CDR3 is 16 residues. Per the germline V gene, CDR1 is SNHLY and CDR2 is FYNNEI. The junction had 9 bases not matched to a gene; V was cut back by 4 bases and J by 4 bases. For the CDR3, the DNA is TGTGCCAGCAGTGGGCCGCCGGGACAGAGTAATGAAAAACTGTTTTTT. Protein: CASSGPPGQSNEKLFF.